Listed below are T cell receptor beta chains from one sample, sequenced in a study of tumor-infiltrating lymphocytes in primary liver carcinoma. One entry per CDR3 protein, called by TCRdb with MiXCR from the multiplex PCR reads. The table has fewer than 400,000 distinct CDR3 sequences, less than 75% seen once. Sequenced: peripheral blood. The receptors here all came from a man in his forties with primary liver carcinoma and hepatitis B virus infection. The CDR3 runs from the conserved cysteine through the conserved F or W.

J gene | V gene | CDR3 protein
TRBJ2-1 | TRBV11-2 | CASSLGGLAGKVNEQFF
TRBJ2-3 | TRBV7-2 | CASSPTSGRFDTQYF
TRBJ2-5 | TRBV11-2 | CASSLALAGGVRETQYF
TRBJ2-3 | TRBV10-3 | CAISEPIAGSSTDTQYF
TRBJ1-2 | TRBV29-1 | CSLVANGYTF
TRBJ1-5 | TRBV5-6 | CASSLESRGGRPQHF
TRBJ1-1 | TRBV18 | CAGSARGEAFF
TRBJ2-1 | TRBV7-9 | CASRPGGAENEQFF
TRBJ2-1 | TRBV6-2/TRBV6-3 | CASSILAGGSNEQFF
TRBJ2-7 | TRBV12-3/TRBV12-4 | CASSLGGEQYF
TRBJ1-1 | TRBV6-2/TRBV6-3 | CASSLTGGRTEAFF
TRBJ2-5 | TRBV10-3 | CAIGDGLAGEGSETQYF
TRBJ2-5 | TRBV6-5 | CASRPQGGGPQETQYF
TRBJ1-3 | TRBV30 | CASSVDGRNTIYF
TRBJ1-5 | TRBV12-3/TRBV12-4 | CASTDGDAQPQHF